The rows below give T cell receptor beta chains drawn from one sample of a study of blood T cell repertoires in COVID-19. Some clones are missing from TCRdb's copy, which holds only in-frame ones; the method was immunoSEQ multiplex PCR. The sample records some 67,000 clones, around 85% being singletons. Specimen: peripheral blood. The source of these receptors is an elderly woman with acute or convalescent COVID-19. Both conserved end residues are part of each CDR3. Fields, in order: V gene, J gene, CDR3 protein.

>TRBV7-2|TRBJ2-5
CASTLPPGTQYF
>TRBV7-6|TRBJ1-1
CATSEAFF
>TRBV28|TRBJ2-3
CASSFRGSGATLNTQYF
>TRBV6-5|TRBJ2-7
CASRAGLLWHEQYF
>TRBV7-6|TRBJ2-1
CASSFYRANEQFF
>TRBV6-5|TRBJ1-6
CASSINSNSPLHF
>TRBV5-1|TRBJ2-1
CASSPASEPRNEQFF
>TRBV7-8|TRBJ1-6
CASSLRETNSPLHF
>TRBV12-3/TRBV12-4|TRBJ2-1
CASSREFREQFF
>TRBV28|TRBJ1-4
CASYPSGRGNEKLFF
>TRBV9|TRBJ2-3
CASSVERTTDTQYF
>TRBV4-2|TRBJ2-5
CASSLRSGGTQETQYF
>TRBV28|TRBJ2-1
CASSARGEQFF
>TRBV19|TRBJ2-2
CASKDRGRAGELFF
>TRBV12-3/TRBV12-4|TRBJ1-2
CASSLGGAGGYTF
>TRBV11-2|TRBJ2-1
CASSYLLAGGSEQFF
>TRBV5-4|TRBJ2-1
CASSSRDRPYNEQFF
>TRBV14|TRBJ2-7
CASSPGYEQYF
>TRBV19|TRBJ2-1
CASTASTGTGPYNEQFF
>TRBV6-5|TRBJ1-5
CASSPSAGTGQPQHF
>TRBV27|TRBJ2-2
CASRLSLNTGELFF
>TRBV28|TRBJ2-6
CASSSTGSSGANVLTF
>TRBV27|TRBJ1-2
CASSFAGKGVGYTF
>TRBV18|TRBJ1-2
CASSLPGQGLGGYTF
>TRBV28|TRBJ1-5
CASSQATGLQPQHF
>TRBV12-3/TRBV12-4|TRBJ2-1
CASSLGGLTEQFF
>TRBV7-2|TRBJ1-4
CASSTQKGANEKLFF
>TRBV4-1|TRBJ2-5
CASSQGGGETQYF
>TRBV29-1|TRBJ1-1
CSYEQGQDTEAFF
>TRBV10-3|TRBJ1-6
CAISESGQGKNSPLHF
>TRBV18|TRBJ2-5
CASSPLGPPEVNQYF
>TRBV5-6|TRBJ2-5
CASSLIVGPFGETQYF
>TRBV11-2|TRBJ2-1
CASSYGGAGGAWNEQFF
>TRBV5-1|TRBJ2-1
CASRRGAGDRDEQFF
>TRBV28|TRBJ2-3
CASSLLGLAGGTDTQYF
>TRBV3-1/TRBV3-2|TRBJ2-1
CASSQRGLADNYNEQFF
>TRBV5-1|TRBJ1-2
CASSLGQGRGYTF
>TRBV5-1|TRBJ2-5
CASSPPGLAGVGTQYF
>TRBV2|TRBJ1-1
CASSVLGGNTEAFF
>TRBV28|TRBJ2-3
CVSLAGKRDTQYF